The clone carrying this T cell receptor (beta chain) was detected only a few times. Amplified regions were TCR beta CDR3 sequences from RNA transcripts. When the TCR CDR3 underwent first-round RT-PCR, the HTBI primer set was used. TCRdb independently ran MiXCR on the multiplex PCR reads; one entry per CDR3 protein. The sample has more than 250,000 distinct CDR3 sequences; approximately 14% are singletons. The sample is drawn from a study of T cells in Graves' hyperthyroidism and ophthalmopathy. Per the germline V gene, CDR1 is MGHDK and CDR2 is SYGVNS. The CDR3 extends over 10 amino acids. Trimming stripped 8 bases from V and 4 bases from J, with 5 bases between.

The sequenced sample consisted of blood. The chain joins TRBV25-1 to TRBJ1-2, with D unclear. The receptor was derived from a woman in her 50s with Graves' hyperthyroidism that later progressed to Graves' ophthalmopathy. The CDR3 DNA sequence: TGTGCCAGCTACCTCTATGGCTACACCTTC. It specifies CASYLYGYTF.